The 28 T cell receptor beta chains in this list originate from one sample, sequenced in a study of PD-1 blockade in classical Hodgkin lymphoma. No patient escaped relapse after autologous stem cell transplantation, and brentuximab vedotin exposure varied. Assay: immunoSEQ multiplex PCR; the TCRdb copy retains only in-frame clones and omits some. The data show about 110,000 clones, 89% seen once. Source: peripheral blood mononuclear cells (PBMCs), taken before the second cycle of nivolumab. These receptors were obtained from a human donor with classical Hodgkin lymphoma.

This chain connects TRBV6-4 to TRBJ1-5; possibly TRBD1 for D (5 bases). Looked up from germline, CDR1 is MRHNA and CDR2 is SNTAGT. The CDR3 covers 15 residues. Between the trimmed V and J ends, which lost 6 bases and 2 bases, there was a span of 14 bases. The CDR3 loop reads CASSPQGGGNQPQHF. CDR3 DNA sequence: TGTGCCAGCAGCCCCCAGGGTGGGGGCAATCAGCCCCAGCATTTT.

The V call is TRBV27, the J call TRBJ2-1, with D possibly TRBD1 on 6 matching bases. This CDR3 contains 13 residues. The germline CDR1 and CDR2 sequences are MNHEY and SMNVEV (reference sequence). Trimming left V 10 bases short and J 7 bases short, with 17 bases between. The CDR3 DNA follows: TGTGCCATCCGGCCAGGGGCTACGAATGAGCAGTTCTTC. It is translated as CAIRPGATNEQFF.

J is TRBJ2-7 and V is TRBV28, with TRBD2 as a possible D gene (6 bases). V was trimmed by 5 bases and J by 6 bases, leaving 17 bases between them. The CDR3 is 14 residues long. Looked up from germline, CDR1 is MDHEN and CDR2 is SYDVKM. CDR3 loop: CASSALTSSGEQYF. The CDR3 DNA reads TGTGCCAGCAGTGCCCTGACTAGTTCGGGCGAGCAGTACTTC. The whole variable domain, filled in from reference TRBV28 and TRBJ2-7, reads DVKVTQSSRYLVKRTGEKVFLECVQDMDHENMFWYRQDPGLGLRLIYFSYDVKMKEKGDIPEGYSVSREKKERFSLILESASTNQTSMYLCASSALTSSGEQYFGPGTRLTVT.

This sequence joins TRBV23-1 and TRBJ2-3; D perhaps matches TRBD2 (7 bases). TRBV23-1 is flagged as an ORF with uncertain function. The CDR3 contains 17 residues. V was shortened by 1 base and J by 0 bases, with 14 bases between the two germline ends. The CDR3 loop reads CASSQLEGEGSTDTQYF. The CDR3 DNA follows: TGCGCCAGCAGTCAATTGGAGGGGGAGGGTAGCACAGATACGCAGTATTTT.

This chain connects TRBV29-1 to TRBJ1-2; possible D gene TRBD1, 5 bases. Germline V gives CDR1 SQVTM, CDR2 ANQGSEA. V was cut by 6 bases and J by 2 bases, with 10 bases left in between. The CDR3 loop spans 12 amino acids. CDR3 loop: CSVGTVNYGYTF. CDR3 coding DNA: TGCAGCGTCGGGACGGTAAACTATGGCTACACCTTC.

Concerning this clone: One end of the junction does not line up with germline, which may come from a read error. At the DNA level, this CDR3 is encoded by other sequences in the same sample as well. The rearrangement links TRBV4-1 to TRBJ2-1; 7 nucleotides line up with TRBD2. The V gene's germline CDR1 is MGHRA and CDR2 YSYEKL. The CDR3 is made up of 17 amino acids. CDR3 coding DNA: TGCGCCAGTAGCCTACCAGAGGTCGGGGGGACCTACAATGAGCAGTTCTTC. Translated: CASSLPEVGGTYNEQFF.

The chain combines TRBV6-5 with TRBJ1-5; D gene ambiguous. V dropped 5 bases and J dropped 6 bases, with 11 bases sitting between them. CDR3 length: 13 residues. The V gene's germline CDR1 is MNHEY and CDR2 SVGAGI. The CDR3 DNA reads TGTGCCAGCAGTGACCAGGAGGGTCAGCCCCAGCATTTT. Translation gives CASSDQEGQPQHF.

The genes are TRBV19 and TRBJ2-7; TRBD1 aligns across 8 bases. Germline CDR1 is LNHDA and CDR2 is SQIVND (reference sequence). J was trimmed by 5 bases and V by 1 base; bases with no gene match: 7. This CDR3 is 15 amino acids long. For the CDR3, the DNA is TGTGCCAGTAGTATAGGAGACAGGGGAAACGACGAGCAGTACTTC. It translates to CASSIGDRGNDEQYF.

The J gene is TRBJ1-2, the V gene TRBV5-6; TRBD1 matches at 9 bases. With 2 bases clipped from V and 5 bases from J, the junction kept 7 bases outside the gene matches. The CDR3 length is 15 residues. The germline gives CDR1 SGHDT, CDR2 YYEEEE. This chain's CDR3 is CASSLPGGQGYGYTF. The DNA of the CDR3 is TGTGCCAGCAGCTTACCCGGTGGACAGGGGTATGGCTACACCTTC. The full variable domain, completed using reference TRBV5-6 and TRBJ1-2, is DAGVTQSPTHLIKTRGQQVTLRCSPKSGHDTVSWYQQALGQGPQFIFQYYEEEERQRGNFPDRFSGHQFPNYSSELNVNALLLGDSALYLCASSLPGGQGYGYTFGSGTRLTVV.

In DNA, the CDR3 is TGTGCCAGCAGTGTTCGGCCAGGATGGGGGACCACTGAAGCTTTCTTT. The encoded protein is CASSVRPGWGTTEAFF. The rearrangement links TRBV2 to TRBJ1-1, with D perhaps matching TRBD1 (5 bases). CDR3 size: 16 residues. Trimming stripped 4 bases from V and 4 bases from J, with 19 bases between. Looked up from germline, CDR1 is SNHLY and CDR2 is FYNNEI.

The genes are TRBV19 and TRBJ2-7; tentatively, D is TRBD1 or TRBD2 (5 bases each). This CDR3 contains 12 residues. V lost 4 bases to trimming and J lost 2 bases, with 6 bases between them. CDR1 and CDR2 from the germline V gene are LNHDA and SQIVND (reference sequence). For the CDR3, the DNA is TGTGCCAGTAGTAGGGGACCCTACGAGCAGTACTTC. It yields the protein CASSRGPYEQYF.

The chain carries TRBV29-1 and TRBJ1-1; 7 positions agree with TRBD1. CDR3 length: 13 residues. CDR1 and CDR2 (germline): SQVTM, ANQGSEA. Trimming at V came to 7 bases and at J to 9 bases, leaving 14 bases not matched to a gene. This chain's CDR3 is CSADRVPQNQAFF. The DNA of the CDR3 is TGCAGCGCTGACAGGGTCCCTCAAAATCAAGCTTTCTTT.

The chain has TRBV11-2 and TRBJ2-2, with 7 bases that match TRBD2. Germline loops: CDR1 SGHAT, CDR2 FQNNGV. The CDR3 runs 16 residues. V trimming: 8 bases; J trimming: 1 base; junction bases outside the gene matches: 10. The CDR3 protein is CASGNGGFWNTGELFF. As DNA, the CDR3 is TGTGCCAGCGGAAACGGGGGGTTTTGGAACACCGGGGAGCTGTTTTTT.

This clone was seen more than once but under ten times. The chain joins TRBV10-3 to TRBJ1-5; TRBD1 might be the D (6 bases). The CDR3 has 12 residues. The V end was cut by 4 bases, the J end by 5 bases, with 6 bases between. Germline CDR1 and CDR2: ENHRY and SYGVKD. As DNA, the CDR3 is TGTGCCATCAGTGCAGGGGATCAGCCCCAGCATTTT. This gives the protein CAISAGDQPQHF.

This clone came up a few times. The V gene is TRBV5-8, the J gene TRBJ1-2, with D maybe TRBD1 (6 bases). V shed 0 bases and J shed 4 bases, with 19 bases lying between them. This CDR3 is built from 17 residues. Germline V gene data show CDR1 as SGHTS and CDR2 as YDEGEE. The CDR3 DNA is TGTGCCAGCAGCTTGGCCCAGGGGCCGCCGAAGAGCTATGGCTACACCTTC. This codes for CASSLAQGPPKSYGYTF.

This chain uses TRBV7-8 with TRBJ2-7, with 7 bases fitting TRBD1. The J segment lost 2 bases and the V segment lost 1 base, leaving 8 bases of the junction unmatched. Germline V gene data show CDR1 as SGHVS and CDR2 as FQNEAQ. The CDR3 runs to 16 residues. The CDR3 is CASSLERQGVPYEQYF. CDR3 in DNA: TGTGCCAGCAGCTTAGAGAGACAGGGAGTCCCCTACGAGCAGTACTTC.

The J gene is TRBJ2-1, the V gene TRBV4-2; unclear D gene. The CDR3 consists of 17 residues. Germline CDR1 and CDR2: LGHNA and YNFKEQ. Trimming removed 4 bases from V and 0 bases from J, with 16 bases in between. CDR3 amino acids: CASSRLWLEPSYNEQFF. The CDR3 bases are TGTGCCAGCAGCCGGCTTTGGCTAGAGCCCTCCTACAATGAGCAGTTCTTC.

J is TRBJ2-1 and V is TRBV19; maybe TRBD1 (5 bases). V gave up 2 bases and J gave up 6 bases, with 11 bases separating them. Germline V CDR1 and CDR2: LNHDA, SQIVND (reference sequence). The CDR3 has 14 amino acids. The CDR3 spells CASSIWGGSNEQFF. As DNA, the CDR3 is TGTGCCAGTAGTATATGGGGCGGAAGCAATGAGCAGTTCTTC.

The rearrangement joins TRBV5-1 to TRBJ2-3; 9 bases map to TRBD1. Trimming at V came to 4 bases and at J to 1 base, leaving 4 bases not matched to a gene. The CDR3 is 15 residues long. CDR1 is SGHRS and CDR2 is YFSETQ in the germline V gene. In DNA form, the CDR3 reads TGCGCCAGCAGCCCGAGACAGGGGGGCACAGATACGCAGTATTTT. Translation: CASSPRQGGTDTQYF.

This chain uses TRBV7-2 with TRBJ2-7; TRBD2 might be the D (5 bases). CDR1 SGHTA and CDR2 FQGNSA come from the germline V gene. V shed 1 base and J shed 3 bases, with 10 bases lying between them. This CDR3 region has 14 residues. This CDR3 reads CASSLVEGYYEQYF. As DNA, the CDR3 is TGTGCCAGCAGCTTAGTCGAGGGTTACTACGAGCAGTACTTC.

In its sample, this clone was seen once. The V gene is TRBV27, the J gene TRBJ2-2; TRBD1 agrees at 8 bases. The V gene's germline CDR1 is MNHEY and CDR2 SMNVEV (reference sequence). J gave up 5 bases and V 4 bases, and 3 bases lay outside the gene matches. The CDR3 length is 14 residues. CDR3 sequence (DNA): TGTGCCAGCAGTTACAGGGGGAGTACCGGGGAGCTGTTTTTT. This gives the protein CASSYRGSTGELFF.

The chain employs TRBV13 and TRBJ1-2; D might be TRBD1 (6 bases). The CDR3 sequence is 15 residues long. Germline CDR1 reads PRHDT; CDR2 reads FYEKMQ (reference sequence). V lost 0 bases, J lost 5 bases, and 13 bases lay in between. The CDR3 bases are TGTGCCAGCAGCTTAGGTCCGGGGGCGGGTTATGGCTACACCTTC. Amino acid sequence: CASSLGPGAGYGYTF.

The chain recombines TRBV5-1 with TRBJ2-3, with D unresolved. CDR1 SGHRS and CDR2 YFSETQ come from the germline V gene. The CDR3 runs to 11 residues. The V and J ends lost 0 bases and 5 bases respectively, with 1 base between them. CDR3 amino acids: CASSLVDTQYF. CDR3 in DNA: TGCGCCAGCAGCTTGGTAGATACGCAGTATTTT.

DNA of the CDR3: TGTGCCTGGAGAGTGGACCAGAACACCGGGGAGCTGTTTTTT. Protein product: CAWRVDQNTGELFF. The chain carries TRBV30 and TRBJ2-2; no clear D gene. Germline V gene lookup returns CDR1 GTSNPN and CDR2 SVGIG (reference sequence). The CDR3 has 14 amino acids. Trimming shortened V by 3 bases and J by 1 base, and 9 bases separated the two germline ends. The full variable domain, with the rest looked up from reference TRBV30 and TRBJ2-2, is SQTIHQWPATLVQPVGSPLSLECTVEGTSNPNLYWYRQAAGRGLQLLFYSVGIGQISSEVPQNLSASRPQDRQFILSSKKLLLSDSGFYLCAWRVDQNTGELFFGEGSRLTVL.

The chain is built from TRBV19 and TRBJ2-1; D is possibly TRBD1 (6 bases). The V and J ends lost 3 bases and 7 bases respectively, with 19 bases between them. Germline V gene lookup returns CDR1 LNHDA and CDR2 SQIVND (reference sequence). The CDR3 totals 16 residues. The CDR3 here is CASSIIQRERGNEQFF. CDR3 bases: TGTGCCAGTAGTATTATTCAACGGGAAAGGGGGAATGAGCAGTTCTTC.

The chain is built from TRBV6-5 and TRBJ2-7; possibly TRBD1 or TRBD2 for D (5 bases each). V was shortened by 1 base and J by 5 bases, with 15 bases between the two germline ends. Germline-derived CDR1 and CDR2 are MNHEY and SVGAGI. There are 15 residues in the CDR3. The CDR3, as DNA: TGTGCCAGCAGTTACTTCCGTGGGGGAGACGACGAGCAGTACTTC. Translated, it gives CASSYFRGGDDEQYF.

This clone was counted only a few times. The V and J genes are TRBV15 and TRBJ2-3; D is perhaps TRBD1 (6 bases). V was trimmed by 0 bases and J by 4 bases, leaving 11 bases between them. There are 15 residues in the CDR3. The germline CDR1 and CDR2 sequences are LNHNV and YYDKDF (reference sequence). This CDR3 is CATSRDYWTADTQYF. CDR3 in DNA: TGTGCCACCAGCAGAGATTACTGGACAGCAGATACGCAGTATTTT.

The CDR3 region is CASSVSGGARGTQYF. In DNA, the CDR3 is TGTGCCAGTAGTGTAAGCGGGGGAGCAAGGGGTACGCAGTATTTT. The chain employs TRBV19 and TRBJ2-3; 8 bases line up with TRBD2. J was trimmed by 8 bases and V by 5 bases; bases with no gene match: 12. Germline CDR1 is LNHDA and CDR2 is SQIVND (reference sequence). The CDR3 runs 15 residues.